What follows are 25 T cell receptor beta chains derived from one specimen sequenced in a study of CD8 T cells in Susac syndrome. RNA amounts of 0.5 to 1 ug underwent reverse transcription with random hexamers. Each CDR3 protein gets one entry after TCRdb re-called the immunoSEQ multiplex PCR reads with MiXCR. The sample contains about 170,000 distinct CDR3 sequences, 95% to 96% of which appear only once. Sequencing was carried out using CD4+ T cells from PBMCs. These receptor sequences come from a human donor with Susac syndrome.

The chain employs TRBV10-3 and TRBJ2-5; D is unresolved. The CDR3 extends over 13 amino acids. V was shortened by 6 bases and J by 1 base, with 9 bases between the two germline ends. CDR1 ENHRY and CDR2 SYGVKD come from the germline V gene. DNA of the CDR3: TGTGCCATCAGGGGAACAGTCCAAGAGACCCAGTACTTC. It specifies CAIRGTVQETQYF.

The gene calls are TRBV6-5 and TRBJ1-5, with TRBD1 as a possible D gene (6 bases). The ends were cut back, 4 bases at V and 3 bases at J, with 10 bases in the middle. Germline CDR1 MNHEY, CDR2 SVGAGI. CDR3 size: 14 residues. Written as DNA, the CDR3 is TGTGCCAGCAGTTCGACAGGATACAATCAGCCCCAGCATTTT. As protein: CASSSTGYNQPQHF.

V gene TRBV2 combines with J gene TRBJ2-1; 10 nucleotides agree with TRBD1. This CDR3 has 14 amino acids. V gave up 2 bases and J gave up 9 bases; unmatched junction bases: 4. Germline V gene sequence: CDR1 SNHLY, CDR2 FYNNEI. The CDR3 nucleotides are TGTGCCAGCAGTGAAAGACAGGGGGCTGGTGAGCAGTTCTTC. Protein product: CASSERQGAGEQFF.

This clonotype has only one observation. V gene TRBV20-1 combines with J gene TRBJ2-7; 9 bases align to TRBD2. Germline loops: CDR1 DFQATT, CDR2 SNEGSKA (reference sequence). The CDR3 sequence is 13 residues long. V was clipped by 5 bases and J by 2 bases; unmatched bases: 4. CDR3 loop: CSAGLALTYEQYF. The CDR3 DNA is TGCAGTGCTGGACTAGCGCTAACCTACGAGCAGTACTTC.

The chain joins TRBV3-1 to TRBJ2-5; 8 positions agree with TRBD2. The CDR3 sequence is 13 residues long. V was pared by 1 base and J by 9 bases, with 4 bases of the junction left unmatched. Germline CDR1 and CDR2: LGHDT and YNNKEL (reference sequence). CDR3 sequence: CASSQAVSGAQYF. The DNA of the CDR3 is TGTGCCAGCAGCCAAGCGGTTAGCGGGGCCCAGTACTTC.

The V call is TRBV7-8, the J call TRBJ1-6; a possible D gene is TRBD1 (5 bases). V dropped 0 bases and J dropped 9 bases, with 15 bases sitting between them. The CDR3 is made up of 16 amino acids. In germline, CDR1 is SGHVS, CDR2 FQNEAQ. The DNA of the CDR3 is TGTGCCAGCAGCTTAGCGGCGGGGACCTATCGTTCACCCCTCCACTTT. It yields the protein CASSLAAGTYRSPLHF. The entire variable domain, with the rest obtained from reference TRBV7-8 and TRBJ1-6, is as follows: GAGVSQSPRYKVAKRGQDVALRCDPISGHVSLFWYQQALGQGPEFLTYFQNEAQLDKSGLPSDRFFAERPEGSVSTLKIQRTQQEDSAVYLCASSLAAGTYRSPLHFGNGTRLTVT.

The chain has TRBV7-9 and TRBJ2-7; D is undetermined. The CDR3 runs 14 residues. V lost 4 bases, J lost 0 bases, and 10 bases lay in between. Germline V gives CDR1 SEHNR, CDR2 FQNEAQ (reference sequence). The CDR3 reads CASSSTRASYEQYF. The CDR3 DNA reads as TGTGCCAGCAGCTCAACTCGGGCCTCCTACGAGCAGTACTTC.

This chain's CDR3 is CATTSRQERYGYTF. The DNA for the CDR3 is TGTGCCACCACCAGTAGGCAGGAACGCTATGGCTACACCTTC. The chain uses TRBV15 and TRBJ1-2, with no clear D. From germline, CDR1 is LNHNV and CDR2 YYDKDF (reference sequence). The CDR3 extends over 14 amino acids. The V end was cut by 7 bases, the J end by 4 bases, with 16 bases between.

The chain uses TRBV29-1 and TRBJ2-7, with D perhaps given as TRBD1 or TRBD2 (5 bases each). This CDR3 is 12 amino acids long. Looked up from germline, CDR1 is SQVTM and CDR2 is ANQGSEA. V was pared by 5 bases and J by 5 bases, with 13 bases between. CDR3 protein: CSVRVRDHEQYF. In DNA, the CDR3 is TGCAGCGTTCGAGTCAGGGACCACGAGCAGTACTTC.

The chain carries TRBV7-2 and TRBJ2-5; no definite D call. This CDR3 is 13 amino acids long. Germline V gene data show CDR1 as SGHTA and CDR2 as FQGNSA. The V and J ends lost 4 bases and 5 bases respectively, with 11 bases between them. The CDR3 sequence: CASSSHSIETQYF. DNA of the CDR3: TGTGCCAGCAGCTCTCACTCGATTGAGACCCAGTACTTC.

The CDR3 nucleotides are TGTGCCAGCAGTTACGGGCTGTTATACAATGAGCAGTTCTTC. This codes for CASSYGLLYNEQFF. The chain is built from TRBV6-5 and TRBJ2-1; no clear D gene. CDR3 length equals 14 residues. Trimming took 2 bases from V and 4 from J, leaving 9 bases between them. In germline, CDR1 is MNHEY, CDR2 SVGAGI.

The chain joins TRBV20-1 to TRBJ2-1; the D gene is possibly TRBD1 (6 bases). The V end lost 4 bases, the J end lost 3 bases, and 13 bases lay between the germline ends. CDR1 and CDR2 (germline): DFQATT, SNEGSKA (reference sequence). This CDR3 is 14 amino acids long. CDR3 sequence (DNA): TGCAGTGCTAACAAACAGGGCTTCTACAATGAGCAGTTCTTC. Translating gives CSANKQGFYNEQFF.

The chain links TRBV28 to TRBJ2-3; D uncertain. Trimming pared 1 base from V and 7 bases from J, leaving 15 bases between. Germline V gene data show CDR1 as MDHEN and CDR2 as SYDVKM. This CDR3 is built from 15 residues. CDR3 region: CASSLSGVDGNTQYF. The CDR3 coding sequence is TGTGCCAGCAGTTTATCTGGGGTCGACGGCAATACGCAGTATTTT.

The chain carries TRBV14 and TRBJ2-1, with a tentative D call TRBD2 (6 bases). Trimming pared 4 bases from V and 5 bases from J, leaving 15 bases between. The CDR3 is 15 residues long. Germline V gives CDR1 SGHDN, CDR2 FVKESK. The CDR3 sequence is CASSPQRVTNNEQFF. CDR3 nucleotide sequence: TGTGCCAGCAGCCCCCAGCGGGTAACTAACAATGAGCAGTTCTTC.

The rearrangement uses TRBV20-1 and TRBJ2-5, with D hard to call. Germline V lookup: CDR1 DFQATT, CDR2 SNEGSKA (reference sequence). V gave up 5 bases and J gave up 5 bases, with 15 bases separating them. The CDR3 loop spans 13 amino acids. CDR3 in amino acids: CSAPRTVRETQYF. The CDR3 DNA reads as TGCAGTGCTCCCCGGACGGTGAGGGAGACCCAGTACTTC.

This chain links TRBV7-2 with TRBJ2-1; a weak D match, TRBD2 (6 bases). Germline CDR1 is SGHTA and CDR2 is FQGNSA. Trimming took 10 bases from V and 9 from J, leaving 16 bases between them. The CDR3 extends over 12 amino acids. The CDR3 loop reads CATRRREGEQFF. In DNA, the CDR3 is TGTGCCACCCGAAGGCGGGAAGGTGAGCAGTTCTTC. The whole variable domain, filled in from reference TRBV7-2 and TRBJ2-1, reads GAGVSQSPSNKVTEKGKDVELRCDPISGHTALYWYRQSLGQGLEFLIYFQGNSAPDKSGLPSDRFSAERTGGSVSTLTIQRTQQEDSAVYLCATRRREGEQFFGPGTRLTVL.

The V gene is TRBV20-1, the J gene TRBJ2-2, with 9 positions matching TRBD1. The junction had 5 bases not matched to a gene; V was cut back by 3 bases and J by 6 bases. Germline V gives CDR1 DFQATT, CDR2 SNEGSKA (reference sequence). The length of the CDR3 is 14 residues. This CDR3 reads CSAREGQGAGELFF. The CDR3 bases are TGCAGTGCTAGGGAGGGACAGGGCGCCGGGGAGCTGTTTTTT.

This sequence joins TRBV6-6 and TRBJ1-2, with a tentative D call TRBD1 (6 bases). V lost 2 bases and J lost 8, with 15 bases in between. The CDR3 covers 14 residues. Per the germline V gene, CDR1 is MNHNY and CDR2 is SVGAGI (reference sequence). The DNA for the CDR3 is TGTGCCAGCAGTTACAGGGGGGATTCGTGGGGCTACACCTTC. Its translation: CASSYRGDSWGYTF.

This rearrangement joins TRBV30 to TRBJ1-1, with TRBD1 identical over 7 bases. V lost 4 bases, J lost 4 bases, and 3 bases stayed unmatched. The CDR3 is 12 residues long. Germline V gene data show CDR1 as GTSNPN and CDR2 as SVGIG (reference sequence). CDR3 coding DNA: TGTGCCTGGAATCAGGGGGTCACTGAAGCTTTCTTT. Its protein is CAWNQGVTEAFF.

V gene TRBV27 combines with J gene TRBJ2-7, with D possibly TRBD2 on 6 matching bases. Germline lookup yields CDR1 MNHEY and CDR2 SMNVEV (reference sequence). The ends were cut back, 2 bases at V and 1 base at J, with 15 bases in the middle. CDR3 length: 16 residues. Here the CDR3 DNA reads TGTGCCAGCAGTTTAAGGTTACGGGGGACGTCCTACGAGCAGTACTTC. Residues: CASSLRLRGTSYEQYF.

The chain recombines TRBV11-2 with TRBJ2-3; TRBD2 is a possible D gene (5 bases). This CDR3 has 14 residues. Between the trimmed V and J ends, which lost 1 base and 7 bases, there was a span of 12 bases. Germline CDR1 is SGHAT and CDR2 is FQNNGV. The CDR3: CASSLGGSAYTQYF. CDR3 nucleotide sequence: TGTGCCAGCAGCTTAGGGGGTAGCGCCTATACGCAGTATTTT.

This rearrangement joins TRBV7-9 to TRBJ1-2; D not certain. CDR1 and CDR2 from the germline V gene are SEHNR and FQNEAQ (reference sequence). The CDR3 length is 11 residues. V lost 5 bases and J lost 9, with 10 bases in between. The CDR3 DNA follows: TGTGCCAGCAGCCCAGGCGTGAGCTACACCTTC. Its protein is CASSPGVSYTF.

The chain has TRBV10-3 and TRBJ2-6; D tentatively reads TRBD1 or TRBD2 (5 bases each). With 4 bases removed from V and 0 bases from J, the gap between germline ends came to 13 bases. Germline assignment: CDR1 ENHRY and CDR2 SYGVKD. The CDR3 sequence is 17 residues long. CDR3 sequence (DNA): TGTGCCATCAGTGGGGGGACGGGCAGCTCTGGGGCCAACGTCCTGACTTTC. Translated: CAISGGTGSSGANVLTF.

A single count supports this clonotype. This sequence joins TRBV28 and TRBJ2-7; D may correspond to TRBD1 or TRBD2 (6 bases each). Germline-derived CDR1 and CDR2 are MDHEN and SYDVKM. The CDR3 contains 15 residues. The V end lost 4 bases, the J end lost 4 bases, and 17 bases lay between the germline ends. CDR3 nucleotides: TGTGCCAGCAGTTCAGCGGAGGGGGACTTGTACGAGCAGTACTTC. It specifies CASSSAEGDLYEQYF.

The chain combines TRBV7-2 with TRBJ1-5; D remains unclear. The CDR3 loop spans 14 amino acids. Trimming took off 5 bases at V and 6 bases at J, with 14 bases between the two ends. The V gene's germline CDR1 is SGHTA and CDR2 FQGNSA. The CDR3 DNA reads TGTGCCAGCAGCCCCTTCGGCTGGGTTCAGCCCCAGCATTTT. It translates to CASSPFGWVQPQHF.